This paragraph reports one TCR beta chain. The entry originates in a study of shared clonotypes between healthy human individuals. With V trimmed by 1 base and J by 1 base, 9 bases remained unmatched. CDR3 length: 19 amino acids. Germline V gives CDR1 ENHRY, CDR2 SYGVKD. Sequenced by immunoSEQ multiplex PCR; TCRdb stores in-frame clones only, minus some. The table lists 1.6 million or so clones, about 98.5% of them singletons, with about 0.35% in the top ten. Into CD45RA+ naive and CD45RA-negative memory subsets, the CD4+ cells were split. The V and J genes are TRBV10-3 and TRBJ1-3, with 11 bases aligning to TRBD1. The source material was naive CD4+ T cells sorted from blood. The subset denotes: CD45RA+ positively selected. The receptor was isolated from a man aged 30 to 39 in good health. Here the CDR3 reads CAISEYEDRGLASGNTIYF. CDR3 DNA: TGTGCCATCAGTGAGTACGAGGACAGGGGGCTTGCTTCTGGAAACACCATATATTTT.